This entry is about one T cell receptor beta chain. Its antigen is still unknown. The sample holds no much larger clone one base away, and base qualities are not on file. Per the germline V gene, MNHEY is the CDR1 and SVGAGI is the CDR2. The CDR3 holds 13 amino acids from the cysteine to the phenylalanine. Only the CDR3 DNA stays, 39 bases, in frame from base 1. V sheds 1 base and J sheds 4 bases, leaving 8 bases between their ends. The data derive from a study of T cells in localized non-small cell lung cancer (dated by TCRdb to the early 2020s). With respect to the entire study: The study analyzed T cell repertoires of 200 to 300 early-stage NSCLC patients, comparing tumors and uninvolved tumor-adjacent lungs. The cohort was made up of a few hundred treatment-naive NSCLC patients whose localized lung tumors had been resected. NSCLC patients had a mean age of roughly 69 years, and 129 were male and around 99 female.

At diagnosis, tumor, uninvolved tumor-adjacent lung and peripheral blood were collected and then preserved as a mix of FFPE and fresh-frozen material. For TCR repertoire profiling, blood samples were analyzed in the form of peripheral blood mononuclear cells. Broad study findings and their caveats: Longer overall survival was associated with higher blood T cell density, whereas shorter survival was associated with higher adjacent-lung clonality. Because of the exploratory design, TCR variables were selected using unadjusted p-values without false-discovery rate correction. A median of about 50 of the top 100 tumor clones turned up in the paired uninvolved adjacent lung, and some 27 of those clones also ranked among the top 100 of that same adjacent lung. Uninvolved tumor-adjacent lung showed the highest T cell clonality, higher than tumor, which suggests more focused antigenic responses in the uninvolved tumor-adjacent lung. Because multi-region sequencing of the tumors was not done, intratumor heterogeneity could not be ruled out.

The immunoSEQ Assay was used to sequence TCR beta CDR3 regions from DNA. The authors' pipeline ran thus. To compute T cell density, TCR beta template counts were normalized to usable DNA, which was estimated by amplifying housekeeping genes. The preseqR package was used to estimate richness by extrapolating to 400,000 templates for PBMC samples and to 120,000 templates for tissue samples. Clonality was taken to be one minus Pielou's evenness. Tissue-enriched TCRs were identified by differential abundance testing using productive amino-acid clonotypes, minimum total count 5 and alpha 0.1. The Jaccard Index and the Morisita Overlap Index were used to measure repertoire overlap between compartments. TCR beta CDR3s were clustered by GLIPH together with public tetramer-defined viral CDR3s, and at least three viral sequences plus V-gene enrichment were required for viral motifs. TCRdb carries this immuneACCESS record with in-frame sequences only. Its versions omit some clonotypes, under half of them owing to an unresolved V gene in the studies checked, with the rest unexplained. The V and J calls and clone size are taken from that table; D and trimming were inferred from the DNA. This sample gives around 91,000 clones in total; 87% of them show up just once. The ten largest make up around 16% of the sample.

Sequenced here: peripheral blood, sampled before any cancer treatment. The sequence was collected from a man aged 40-75 years with stage I squamous cell lung carcinoma. The chain is assembled from TRBV6-5 and TRBJ2-7; no D gene call is confident. Here the CDR3 is given as CASSYLAGYEQYF. In nucleotide form, the sequence is TGTGCCAGCAGTTACTTGGCCGGGTACGAGCAGTACTTC.